The clone carrying this T cell receptor (beta chain) was recorded a few times. The data originate from a study of blood T cell repertoires in COVID-19. Study as a whole: COVID-19 samples from acute and convalescent phases originated in the United States, Italy and Spain. In each case, the material was cDNA or gDNA derived from T cells, B-cell-depleted T cells, or PBMCs.

In the authors' methods: Estimated nucleated cell counts came from reference gene primer amplification. Data came from immunoSEQ multiplex PCR; TCRdb stores just in-frame clones and leaves some out. The V and J calls and clone size were taken over from that table, and D and trimming were inferred from the DNA. This table has about 200,000 clones, around 89% appearing once. This receptor was identified in a man aged 50-60 years with acute or convalescent COVID-19. The sample comprised peripheral blood.

CDR3 sequence (DNA): TGTGCCAGCTCACCAGCGGGGACTAGCGGCTACAATGAGCAGTTCTTC. As protein: CASSPAGTSGYNEQFF. V is TRBV18 and J is TRBJ2-1; 11 bases are shared with TRBD2. This CDR3 spans 16 amino acids. The trim removed 2 bases at V and 3 bases at J, leaving 3 bases unmatched. Germline loops: CDR1 KGHSH, CDR2 LQKENI.